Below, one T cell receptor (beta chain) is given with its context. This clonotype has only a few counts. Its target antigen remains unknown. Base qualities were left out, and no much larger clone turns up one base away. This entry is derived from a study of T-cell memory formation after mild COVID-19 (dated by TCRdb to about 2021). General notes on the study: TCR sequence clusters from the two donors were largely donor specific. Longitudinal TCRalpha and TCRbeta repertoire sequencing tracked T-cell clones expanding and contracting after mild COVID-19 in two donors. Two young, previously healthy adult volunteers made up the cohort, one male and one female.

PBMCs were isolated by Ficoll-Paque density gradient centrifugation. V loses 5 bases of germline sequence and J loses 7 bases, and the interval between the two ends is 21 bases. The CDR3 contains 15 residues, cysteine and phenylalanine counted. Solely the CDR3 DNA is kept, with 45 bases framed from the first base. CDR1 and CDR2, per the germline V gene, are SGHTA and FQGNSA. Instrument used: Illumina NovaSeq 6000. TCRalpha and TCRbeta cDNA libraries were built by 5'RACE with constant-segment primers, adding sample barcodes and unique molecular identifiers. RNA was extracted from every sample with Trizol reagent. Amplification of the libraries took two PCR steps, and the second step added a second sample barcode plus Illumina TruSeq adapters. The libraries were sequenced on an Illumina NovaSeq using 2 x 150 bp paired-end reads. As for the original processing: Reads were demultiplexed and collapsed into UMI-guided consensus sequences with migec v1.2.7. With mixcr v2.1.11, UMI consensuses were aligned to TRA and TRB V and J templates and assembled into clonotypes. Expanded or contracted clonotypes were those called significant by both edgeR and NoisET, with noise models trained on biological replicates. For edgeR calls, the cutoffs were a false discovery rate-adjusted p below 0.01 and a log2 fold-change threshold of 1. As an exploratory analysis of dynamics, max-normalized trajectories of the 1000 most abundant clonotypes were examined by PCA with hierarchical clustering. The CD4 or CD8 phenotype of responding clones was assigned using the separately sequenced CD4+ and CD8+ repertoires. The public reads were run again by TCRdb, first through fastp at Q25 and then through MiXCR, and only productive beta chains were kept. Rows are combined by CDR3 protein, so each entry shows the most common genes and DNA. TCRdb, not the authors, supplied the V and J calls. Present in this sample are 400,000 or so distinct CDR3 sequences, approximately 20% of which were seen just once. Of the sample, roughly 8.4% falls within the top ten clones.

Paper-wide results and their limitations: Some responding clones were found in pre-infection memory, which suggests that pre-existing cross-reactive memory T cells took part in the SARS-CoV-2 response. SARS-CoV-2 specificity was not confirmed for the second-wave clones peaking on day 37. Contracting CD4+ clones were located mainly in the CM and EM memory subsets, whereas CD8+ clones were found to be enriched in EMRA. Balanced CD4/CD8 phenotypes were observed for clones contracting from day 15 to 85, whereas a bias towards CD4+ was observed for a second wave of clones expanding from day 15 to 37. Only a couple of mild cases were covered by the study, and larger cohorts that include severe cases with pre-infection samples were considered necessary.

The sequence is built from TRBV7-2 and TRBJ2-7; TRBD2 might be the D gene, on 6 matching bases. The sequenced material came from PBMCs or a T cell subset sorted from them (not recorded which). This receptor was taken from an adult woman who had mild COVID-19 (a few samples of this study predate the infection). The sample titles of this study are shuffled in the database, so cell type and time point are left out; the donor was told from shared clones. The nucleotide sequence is TGTGCCAGCAGCCCGACAGTCTCAGGGACTGGGGAGCAGTACTTC. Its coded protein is CASSPTVSGTGEQYF.